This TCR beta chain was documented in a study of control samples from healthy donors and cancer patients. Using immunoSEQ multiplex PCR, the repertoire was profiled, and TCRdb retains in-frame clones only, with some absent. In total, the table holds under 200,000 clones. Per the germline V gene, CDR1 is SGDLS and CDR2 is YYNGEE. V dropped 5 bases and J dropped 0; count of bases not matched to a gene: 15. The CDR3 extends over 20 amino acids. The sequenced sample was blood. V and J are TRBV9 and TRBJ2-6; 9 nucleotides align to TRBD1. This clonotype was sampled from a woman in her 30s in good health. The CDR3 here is CASSESQGANTVSGANVLTF. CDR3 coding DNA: TGTGCCAGCAGTGAATCACAGGGGGCCAATACCGTCTCTGGGGCCAACGTCCTGACTTTC.